Listed below are T cell receptor beta chains from one sample, sequenced in a study of cytomegalovirus exposure and HLA in healthy donors. The protocol was immunoSEQ multiplex PCR, while the TCRdb copy is restricted to in-frame clones and leaves out a portion. This table holds over 100,000 clones, roughly 89% found once. The sequencing input was PBMCs. These receptors all come from a woman aged 18-29 years in good health and CMV-seronegative. Both conserved end residues are part of each CDR3. The D gene is left open where the match is weak. For some rows the clone size is stated as once, few or many, or as a class when expanded; others skip it.

V	size	D	J	length	CDR3	DNA
TRBV7-9	NA	TRBD1	TRBJ2-7	14	CASSQMTGSYEQYF	TGTGCCAGCAGCCAGATGACAGGGTCCTACGAGCAGTACTTC
TRBV5-5	NA	NA	TRBJ1-2	13	CASSQQGFYGYTF	TGTGCCAGCAGCCAACAGGGTTTCTATGGCTACACCTTC
TRBV19	once	NA	TRBJ2-5	14	CASSIQGPTETQYF	TGTGCCAGTAGTATTCAGGGCCCCACAGAGACCCAGTACTTC
TRBV27	NA	TRBD1	TRBJ1-5	13	CASRGTGLQPQHF	TGTGCCAGCAGGGGGACAGGACTTCAGCCCCAGCATTTT
TRBV5-6	NA	TRBD2	TRBJ2-1	15	CASGDSPAGGNEQFF	TGTGCCAGCGGTGACTCCCCAGCGGGGGGCAATGAGCAGTTCTTC
TRBV2	NA	TRBD2	TRBJ2-1	12	CASSGERGGSFF	TGTGCCAGCAGTGGGGAGCGGGGGGGTTCGTTCTTC
TRBV6-6	NA	TRBD1	TRBJ2-7	15	CASRGRQGSRYEQYF	TGTGCCAGCAGGGGACGACAGGGTTCAAGGTACGAGCAGTACTTC
TRBV5-5	NA	NA	TRBJ2-7	13	CASSPPWAHEQYF	TGTGCCAGCAGCCCCCCGTGGGCGCACGAGCAGTACTTC
TRBV7-9	few	NA	TRBJ1-5	13	CASRYNADQPQHF	TGTGCCAGCAGGTATAACGCGGATCAGCCCCAGCATTTT
TRBV5-1	few	TRBD1	TRBJ2-1	15	CASSSQGAPYNEQFF	TGCGCCAGCAGCTCCCAGGGGGCGCCTTACAATGAGCAGTTCTTC
TRBV5-4	NA	TRBD1	TRBJ1-2	16	CASSLGGQGAIYGYTF	TGTGCCAGCAGCTTGGGGGGACAGGGGGCAATCTATGGCTACACCTTC
TRBV27	NA	TRBD1	TRBJ1-2	18	CASSRTTWTGIEGNGYTF	TGTGCCAGCAGTCGTACCACCTGGACAGGGATTGAGGGGAATGGCTACACCTTC
TRBV13	NA	NA	TRBJ2-3	14	CASSSYSNTDTQYF	TGTGCCAGCAGCTCCTACTCTAACACAGATACGCAGTATTTT
TRBV5-5	medium-sized	NA	TRBJ2-3	12	CASTPETNTQYF	TGTGCCTCAACCCCAGAAACGAATACGCAGTATTTT
TRBV19	NA	NA	TRBJ1-2	14	CASSIGTGDYGYTF	TGTGCCAGTAGTATCGGGACGGGAGACTATGGCTACACCTTC
TRBV11-1	NA	TRBD1	TRBJ2-5	14	CASSLPGGQETQYF	TGTGCCAGCAGCCTGCCAGGGGGCCAAGAGACCCAGTACTTC
TRBV27	NA	NA	TRBJ2-2	13	CASKMAYTGELFF	TGTGCCAGCAAAATGGCCTACACCGGGGAGCTGTTTTTT
TRBV7-8	NA	NA	TRBJ2-7	13	CASSLGSAYEQYF	TGTGCCAGCAGCTTAGGGTCAGCCTACGAGCAGTACTTC
TRBV11-2	NA	TRBD1	TRBJ2-7	13	CASSLGTAYEQYF	TGTGCCAGCAGCTTGGGGACAGCCTACGAGCAGTACTTC
TRBV5-1	NA	TRBD1	TRBJ2-3	15	CASSLLQGATDTQYF	TGCGCCAGCAGCCTATTGCAGGGGGCTACAGATACGCAGTATTTT
TRBV10-2	NA	NA	TRBJ1-3	15	CASSVNRVSGNTIYF	TGCGCCAGCAGCGTTAACAGGGTCTCTGGAAACACCATATATTTT
TRBV9	NA	TRBD2	TRBJ2-1	15	CASSLAGGLHNEQFF	TGTGCCAGCAGTCTAGCGGGGGGGTTGCACAATGAGCAGTTCTTC
TRBV11-2	NA	TRBD1	TRBJ2-2	15	CASRKDRSYTGELFF	TGTGCCAGCAGGAAGGACAGGAGCTACACCGGGGAGCTGTTTTTT
TRBV6-5	once	TRBD1	TRBJ1-1	11	CASRRQGEAFF	TGTGCCAGCCGTAGACAGGGGGAAGCTTTCTTT
TRBV19	once	TRBD1	TRBJ2-7	13	CATRTGGFGEQYF	TGTGCCACAAGGACAGGGGGCTTTGGCGAGCAGTACTTC
TRBV15	NA	NA	TRBJ1-5	14	CATSRGLSNQPQHF	TGTGCCACCAGCAGGGGACTTTCCAATCAGCCCCAGCATTTT